Below are 17 T cell receptor beta chains sequenced from a single sample in a study of blood T cell repertoires in COVID-19. The method was immunoSEQ multiplex PCR; TCRdb's version includes in-frame clones alone and lacks a portion of them. The sample includes roughly 200,000 clones, around 86% of them seen just once. Sequenced: peripheral blood. These receptors were taken from a man aged 40-49 years with acute or convalescent COVID-19.

V is TRBV15 and J is TRBJ1-6; 8 positions agree with TRBD1. The germline V gene encodes CDR1 LNHNV and CDR2 YYDKDF (reference sequence). V lost 0 bases, J lost 9 bases, and 7 bases stayed unmatched. The CDR3 has 16 residues. In DNA, the CDR3 is TGTGCCACCAGCAGAGATAACAACAGGGGGAGTTCACCCCTCCACTTT. Residues: CATSRDNNRGSSPLHF.

This chain links TRBV30 with TRBJ1-1; the D gene is possibly TRBD1 (5 bases). Trimming took 0 bases from V and 8 from J, leaving 13 bases between them. Per the germline V gene, CDR1 is GTSNPN and CDR2 is SVGIG (reference sequence). The CDR3 consists of 13 residues. CDR3 DNA: TGTGCCTGGAGTGTACTCTTACAGGAAGAAGCTTTCTTT. Translation: CAWSVLLQEEAFF.

The CDR3 loop reads CASSLGGNYGYTF. The CDR3, as DNA: TGCGCCAGCAGCTTGGGCGGAAACTATGGCTACACCTTC. V gene TRBV5-1 combines with J gene TRBJ1-2; D remains ambiguous. The CDR3 has 13 residues. V lost 0 bases and J 2 bases, leaving 5 bases between the germline ends. CDR1 is SGHRS and CDR2 is YFSETQ in the germline V gene.

The chain carries TRBV5-4 and TRBJ2-5; 11 positions match TRBD1. Trimming removed 4 bases from V and 5 bases from J; junction bases left unmatched: 7. Germline loops: CDR1 SGHNT, CDR2 YYREEE (reference sequence). This CDR3 comprises 15 residues. DNA for the CDR3: TGTGCCAGCAGCAAGGGGACAGGGGGTCAGGAGACCCAGTACTTC. Protein product: CASSKGTGGQETQYF.

J is TRBJ2-1 and V is TRBV7-2; the D is unclear. V was clipped by 4 bases and J by 8 bases, with 12 bases between them. This CDR3 has 13 residues. The V gene's germline CDR1 is SGHTA and CDR2 FQGNSA. CDR3 coding DNA: TGTGCCAGCAGCTCGTATTATTCCGATGAGCAGTTCTTC. This gives the protein CASSSYYSDEQFF.

J is TRBJ2-1 and V is TRBV29-1; 7 bases match TRBD2. CDR3 length: 12 residues. V lost 7 bases to trimming and J lost 9 bases; unmatched junction nucleotides: 9. The germline CDR1 and CDR2 sequences are SQVTM and ANQGSEA. CDR3: CSATSGDGEQFF. Here the CDR3 DNA reads TGCAGCGCGACCAGCGGGGACGGTGAGCAGTTCTTC.

This sequence joins TRBV6-5 and TRBJ2-7; D is unclear. This CDR3 comprises 13 residues. Per germline, CDR1 MNHEY and CDR2 SVGAGI. V was shortened by 4 bases and J by 4 bases, with 11 bases between the two germline ends. CDR3 in amino acids: CASSSDSLYEQYF. CDR3 bases: TGTGCCAGCAGTTCCGACTCACTTTACGAGCAGTACTTC.

The chain is built from TRBV7-6 and TRBJ2-7; maybe TRBD1 (6 bases). This CDR3 has 17 residues. V was shortened by 1 base and J by 2 bases, with 18 bases between the two germline ends. CDR1 SGHVS and CDR2 FNYEAQ come from the germline V gene. The CDR3 region has the DNA TGTGCCAGCAGCTTAGAGCGCCGGGACATCTTCCCCTACGAGCAGTACTTC. Amino acids: CASSLERRDIFPYEQYF.

This rearrangement joins TRBV13 to TRBJ2-7; TRBD1 aligns across 7 bases. With 4 bases clipped from V and 3 bases from J, the junction kept 9 bases outside the gene matches. The CDR3 covers 15 residues. Germline V gives CDR1 PRHDT, CDR2 FYEKMQ (reference sequence). CDR3 region: CASSSVDDRDYEQYF. In nucleotides, the CDR3 is TGTGCCAGCAGCTCTGTAGACGACAGGGACTACGAGCAGTACTTC.

This chain uses TRBV28 with TRBJ1-1; 9 nucleotides line up with TRBD1. Germline V gene lookup returns CDR1 MDHEN and CDR2 SYDVKM. This CDR3 is 12 amino acids long. V shed 9 bases, J shed 3 bases, and the junction held 2 bases outside the gene matches. The CDR3 is CASRQGDTEAFF. Written as DNA, the CDR3 is TGTGCCAGTAGACAGGGGGACACTGAAGCTTTCTTT. Filled out from reference TRBV28 and TRBJ1-1, the complete variable domain reads DVKVTQSSRYLVKRTGEKVFLECVQDMDHENMFWYRQDPGLGLRLIYFSYDVKMKEKGDIPEGYSVSREKKERFSLILESASTNQTSMYLCASRQGDTEAFFGQGTRLTVV.

The chain has TRBV29-1 and TRBJ1-2, with D perhaps matching TRBD1 (5 bases). V lost 4 bases and J 3 bases, leaving 6 bases between the germline ends. Germline lookup yields CDR1 SQVTM and CDR2 ANQGSEA. The CDR3 is made up of 11 amino acids. The CDR3 DNA reads as TGCAGCGTTGTGACAGACTATGGCTACACCTTC. Translation gives CSVVTDYGYTF.

V gene TRBV7-9 combines with J gene TRBJ2-7; no firm D call. Per the germline V gene, CDR1 is SEHNR and CDR2 is FQNEAQ (reference sequence). V was shortened by 5 bases and J by 5 bases, with 16 bases between the two germline ends. The CDR3 covers 14 residues. CDR3 loop: CASSPDELRDEQYF. Here the CDR3 DNA reads TGTGCCAGCAGCCCCGACGAACTACGGGACGAGCAGTACTTC.

V gene TRBV5-8 combines with J gene TRBJ2-5, with 9 bases aligning to TRBD1. This CDR3 has 17 residues. Germline CDR1 SGHTS, CDR2 YDEGEE. The V and J ends lost 4 bases and 2 bases, in that order; junction bases with no gene match: 12. The CDR3 protein is CASSPHRGPSQQETQYF. CDR3 sequence (DNA): TGTGCCAGCAGCCCTCACAGGGGGCCGAGCCAACAAGAGACCCAGTACTTC.

V is TRBV6-2 or TRBV6-3 and J is TRBJ1-4; D uncertain. The germline V gene encodes CDR1 MNHEY and CDR2 SVGEGT. Trimming pared 5 bases from V and 8 bases from J, leaving 15 bases between. This CDR3 is 14 amino acids long. CDR3: CASSIGGRNEKLFF. CDR3 sequence (DNA): TGTGCCAGCAGTATAGGAGGGAGGAACGAAAAACTGTTTTTT.

The V call is TRBV12-2, the J call TRBJ2-2; the table's D call, TRBD2, has no DNA check behind it. TRBV12-2 is a documented pseudogene. This CDR3 region has 24 residues. Here the CDR3 reads CASRFYFDGPSGGVGYLNTGELFF. CDR3 bases: TGTGCAAGTCGCTTTTATTTCGACGGACCTAGCGGGGGGGTTGGATATTTGAACACCGGGGAGCTGTTTTTT.

This clone has a single count. The chain is built from TRBV5-6 and TRBJ1-5; possible D gene TRBD1, 5 bases. The V gene lost 5 bases and the J gene lost 0 bases, with 12 bases spanning the gap. CDR1 and CDR2 from the germline V gene are SGHDT and YYEEEE. The CDR3 runs to 15 residues. The DNA for the CDR3 is TGTGCCAGCAGACCGTGGGGCCTTAGCAATCAGCCCCAGCATTTT. Translating gives CASRPWGLSNQPQHF. Variable domain in full (rest from reference TRBV5-6 and TRBJ1-5): DAGVTQSPTHLIKTRGQQVTLRCSPKSGHDTVSWYQQALGQGPQFIFQYYEEEERQRGNFPDRFSGHQFPNYSSELNVNALLLGDSALYLCASRPWGLSNQPQHFGDGTRLSIL.

The rearrangement joins TRBV10-3 to TRBJ2-6, with 10 bases matching TRBD1. The ends lost 10 bases at V and 4 bases at J; junction bases unmatched: 7. The CDR3 loop spans 15 amino acids. Per the germline V gene, CDR1 is ENHRY and CDR2 is SYGVKD. As DNA, the CDR3 is TGTGCCACATCCGGGACAGGGGACGGGGCCAACGTCCTGACTTTC. This translates into CATSGTGDGANVLTF.